Listed below are T cell receptor beta chains from one sample, sequenced in a study of vaccination and CD4 T cells after COVID-19. What these receptors recognize is not known. Each CDR3 protein is one row after TCRdb ran MiXCR on the PCR reads. The sample shows more than 6,000 distinct CDR3 sequences, 21% of them seen only once. The starting material was CD4+ T cells from blood, cultured in vitro, obtained after SARS-CoV-2 vaccination. The receptors shown here come from a human donor who had recovered from COVID-19. CDR3s leave out the opening cysteine and the closing phenylalanine or tryptophan.

V	J	CDR3
TRBV6-1	TRBJ1-6	ASRRGQGRMSLH
TRBV7-8	TRBJ1-5	ASSLYSGGNQPQH
TRBV29-1	TRBJ1-1	SALRDSKLGGTEAF
TRBV25-1	TRBJ1-1	ASSSGGTEAF
TRBV11-2	TRBJ2-7	ASSLGWGTEQY
TRBV6-1	TRBJ2-5	ASRDRGLDETQY
TRBV6-2/TRBV6-3	TRBJ2-5	ASSSRIQETQY
TRBV7-2	TRBJ2-1	ASSAPSGRNRGEQF
TRBV7-2	TRBJ2-7	ASSPMREDEQY
TRBV11-3	TRBJ2-1	ASSGGPQDEQF
TRBV4-1	TRBJ1-6	ASHLTHGTGSSPLH
TRBV10-3	TRBJ2-3	AISLLAVGTDTQY
TRBV28	TRBJ1-1	ASSKGGRYTEAF
TRBV6-2/TRBV6-3	TRBJ2-7	ASGKGTGGYEQY
TRBV7-9	TRBJ2-4	ASSTGQGWAKNIQY
TRBV20-1	TRBJ1-5	SARVRTGNQPQH
TRBV28	TRBJ2-1	ASRLGGVRWNEQF
TRBV28	TRBJ1-2	ASTTAPYGYT
TRBV20-1	TRBJ2-5	SASVRAQETQY
TRBV7-9	TRBJ2-2	ASSPPSIGELF
TRBV7-3	TRBJ1-5	ASSLRAKQPQH
TRBV12-3/TRBV12-4	TRBJ2-1	ASRQGLSYNEQF
TRBV21-1	TRBJ2-7	ASSNNASYEQY
TRBV27	TRBJ2-1	ASSPLGLVPLWDEQF
TRBV7-9	TRBJ2-1	ASSLKAGGPNEQF
TRBV7-6	TRBJ2-1	ASSSSGGHYNEQF
TRBV28	TRBJ2-7	ASRGSGQGDYEQY
TRBV6-1	TRBJ1-1	ASKGGAVTEAF
TRBV20-1	TRBJ2-5	SASSGRAGQETQY
TRBV11-1	TRBJ2-7	ASSLPSPGQSYEQY
TRBV6-1	TRBJ2-5	ASSPPGTGGTQY
TRBV19	TRBJ1-5	ASKLMGQYNQPQH
TRBV18	TRBJ2-5	ASSPPTVGETQY
TRBV7-2	TRBJ2-3	ASSLPSTGGTDTQY
TRBV12-3/TRBV12-4	TRBJ2-5	ASSPIQGTKETQY
TRBV20-1	TRBJ2-7	SAGSGGTSGRRTYEQY
TRBV20-1	TRBJ2-1	SAPKDGGYNEQF
TRBV28	TRBJ1-5	ATNRAGGGNQPQH
TRBV11-2	TRBJ1-2	ASSSPKDRFGYT
TRBV6-1	TRBJ2-1	ASSQRGGEQF
TRBV20-1	TRBJ1-2	SAENTYRVGYT
TRBV27	TRBJ2-1	ASSLGTSPESEQF
TRBV28	TRBJ2-7	ASSSFQQGTRAVY
TRBV7-2	TRBJ2-1	ASSLVRGKNEQF
TRBV5-1	TRBJ2-7	ASSSDSRLEQY
TRBV12-3/TRBV12-4	TRBJ2-7	ASTTGFASEQY
TRBV19	TRBJ1-2	ASSFRSYGYT
TRBV19	TRBJ2-3	ASSIAWTGGTDTQY
TRBV6-1	TRBJ1-2	ASSNRVVYGYT
TRBV28	TRBJ2-3	ASSYWRAGGSTDTQY
TRBV10-1	TRBJ1-5	ASYPWGSNQPQH
TRBV5-1	TRBJ2-5	ASSLGTAQETQY